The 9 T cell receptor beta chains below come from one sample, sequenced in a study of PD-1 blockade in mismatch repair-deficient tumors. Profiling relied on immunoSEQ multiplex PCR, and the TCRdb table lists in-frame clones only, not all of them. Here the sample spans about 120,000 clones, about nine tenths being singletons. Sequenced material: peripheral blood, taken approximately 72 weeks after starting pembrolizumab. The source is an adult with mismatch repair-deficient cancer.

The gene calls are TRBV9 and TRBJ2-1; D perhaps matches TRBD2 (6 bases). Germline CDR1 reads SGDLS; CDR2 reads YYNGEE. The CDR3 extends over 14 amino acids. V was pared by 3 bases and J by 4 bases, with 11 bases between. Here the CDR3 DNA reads TGTGCCAGCAGCGACGGGAGCCCGTACAATGAGCAGTTCTTC. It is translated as CASSDGSPYNEQFF.

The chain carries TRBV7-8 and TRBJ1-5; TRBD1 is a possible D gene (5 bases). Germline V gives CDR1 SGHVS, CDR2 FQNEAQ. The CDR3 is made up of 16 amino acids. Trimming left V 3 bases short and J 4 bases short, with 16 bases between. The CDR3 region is CASSLWGGTANQPQHF. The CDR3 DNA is TGTGCCAGCAGCTTGTGGGGGGGGACGGCGAATCAGCCCCAGCATTTT. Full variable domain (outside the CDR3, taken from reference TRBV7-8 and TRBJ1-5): GAGVSQSPRYKVAKRGQDVALRCDPISGHVSLFWYQQALGQGPEFLTYFQNEAQLDKSGLPSDRFFAERPEGSVSTLKIQRTQQEDSAVYLCASSLWGGTANQPQHFGDGTRLSIL.

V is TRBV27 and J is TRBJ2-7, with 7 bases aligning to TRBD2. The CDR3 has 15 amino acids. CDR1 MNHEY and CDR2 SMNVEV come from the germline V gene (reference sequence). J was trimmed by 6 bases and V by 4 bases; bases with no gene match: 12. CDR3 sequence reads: CASSWGLGGSGEQYF. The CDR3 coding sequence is TGTGCCAGCAGTTGGGGCCTGGGAGGGTCGGGCGAGCAGTACTTC.

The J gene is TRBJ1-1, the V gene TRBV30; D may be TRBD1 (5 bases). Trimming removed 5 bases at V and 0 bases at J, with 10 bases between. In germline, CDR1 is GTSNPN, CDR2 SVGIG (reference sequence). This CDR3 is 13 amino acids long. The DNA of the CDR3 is TGTGCCTGGGATCAGGGCGTGAACACTGAAGCTTTCTTT. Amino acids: CAWDQGVNTEAFF.

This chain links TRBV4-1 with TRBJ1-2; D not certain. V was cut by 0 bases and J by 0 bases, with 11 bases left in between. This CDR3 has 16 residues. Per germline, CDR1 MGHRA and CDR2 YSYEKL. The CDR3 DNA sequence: TGCGCCAGCAGCCAAGAACCGCCCAGAGCTAACTATGGCTACACCTTC. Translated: CASSQEPPRANYGYTF.

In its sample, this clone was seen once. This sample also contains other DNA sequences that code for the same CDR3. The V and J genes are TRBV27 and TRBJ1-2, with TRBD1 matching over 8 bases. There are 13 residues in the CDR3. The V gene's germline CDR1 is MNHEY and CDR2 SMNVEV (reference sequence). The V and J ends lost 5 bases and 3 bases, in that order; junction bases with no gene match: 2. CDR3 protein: CASSGQGDYGYTF. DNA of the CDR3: TGTGCCAGCAGTGGACAGGGAGACTATGGCTACACCTTC.

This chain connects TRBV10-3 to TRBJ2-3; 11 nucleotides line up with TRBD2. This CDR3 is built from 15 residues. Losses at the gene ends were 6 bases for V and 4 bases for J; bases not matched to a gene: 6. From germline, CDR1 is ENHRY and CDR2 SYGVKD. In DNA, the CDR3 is TGTGCCATCAGGGAGACTAGCGGGAACGCAGATACGCAGTATTTT. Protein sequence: CAIRETSGNADTQYF.

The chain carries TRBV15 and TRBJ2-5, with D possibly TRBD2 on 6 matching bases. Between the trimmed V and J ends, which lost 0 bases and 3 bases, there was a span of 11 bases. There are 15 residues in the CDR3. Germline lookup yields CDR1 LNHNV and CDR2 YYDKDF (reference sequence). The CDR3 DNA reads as TGTGCCACCAGCAGAGATCCCCGGGAGAAAGAGACCCAGTACTTC. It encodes CATSRDPREKETQYF.

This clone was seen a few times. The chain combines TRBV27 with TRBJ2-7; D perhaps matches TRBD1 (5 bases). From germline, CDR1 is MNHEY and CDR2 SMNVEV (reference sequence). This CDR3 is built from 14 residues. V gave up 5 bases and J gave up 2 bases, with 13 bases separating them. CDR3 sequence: CASSPDSIPYEQYF. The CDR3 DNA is TGTGCCAGCAGTCCCGACAGTATCCCCTACGAGCAGTACTTC.